This T cell receptor beta chain came from a study of cytomegalovirus exposure and HLA in healthy donors. Study details: Membership in the Caucasian-associated ancestry cluster was found for 65% to 85% of nearly 400 genotyped donors.

Every donor was a healthy person donating bone marrow. This clone has a handful of counts. Its antigen is still unknown. Study results and limitations: In presence/absence analyses, roughly uniform sequencing depth across donors was assumed.

This CDR3 spans 15 amino acids. V was pared by 3 bases and J by 4 bases, with 2 bases of the junction left unmatched. Germline V gene data show CDR1 as SGDLS and CDR2 as YYNGEE. 60 Vbeta and 13 Jbeta primers were used in PCR. Clones were sequenced by immunoSEQ multiplex PCR, and TCRdb holds only the in-frame ones, with some missing. Altogether over 35,000 clones are present, approximately 55% being singletons, with the ten largest covering 9% to 13%. Sequencing was done on a sample of PBMCs. The source is a human donor in good health. V usage is TRBV9 and J usage is TRBJ2-3, with TRBD2 matching over 13 bases. CDR3 residues: CASSAGLAGPDTQYF. Written as DNA, the CDR3 is TGTGCCAGCAGCGCGGGACTAGCGGGACCAGATACGCAGTATTTT. The whole variable domain, filled in from reference TRBV9 and TRBJ2-3, reads DSGVTQTPKHLITATGQRVTLRCSPRSGDLSVYWYQQSLDQGLQFLIQYYNGEERAKGNILERFSAQQFPDLHSELNLSSLELGDSALYFCASSAGLAGPDTQYFGPGTRLTVL.